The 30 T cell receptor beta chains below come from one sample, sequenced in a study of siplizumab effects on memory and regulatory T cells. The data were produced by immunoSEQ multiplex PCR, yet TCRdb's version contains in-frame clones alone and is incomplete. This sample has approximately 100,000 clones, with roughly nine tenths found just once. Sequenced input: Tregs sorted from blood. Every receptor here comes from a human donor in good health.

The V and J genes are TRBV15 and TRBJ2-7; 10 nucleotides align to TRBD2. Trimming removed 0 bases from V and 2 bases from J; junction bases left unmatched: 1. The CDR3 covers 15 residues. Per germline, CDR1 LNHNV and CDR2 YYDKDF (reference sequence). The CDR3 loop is CATSRDLAGAYEQYF. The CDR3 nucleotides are TGTGCCACCAGCAGAGATCTAGCGGGAGCCTACGAGCAGTACTTC.

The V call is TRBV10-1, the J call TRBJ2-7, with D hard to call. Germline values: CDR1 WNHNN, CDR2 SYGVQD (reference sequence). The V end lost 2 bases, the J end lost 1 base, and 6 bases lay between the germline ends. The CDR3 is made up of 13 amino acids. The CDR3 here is CASSEMHSYEQYF. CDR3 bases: TGCGCCAGCAGTGAGATGCATTCCTACGAGCAGTACTTC.

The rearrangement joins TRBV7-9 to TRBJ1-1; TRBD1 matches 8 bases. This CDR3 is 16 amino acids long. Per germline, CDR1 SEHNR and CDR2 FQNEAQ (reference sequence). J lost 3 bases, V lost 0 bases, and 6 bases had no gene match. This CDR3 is CASSLARTGIYTEAFF. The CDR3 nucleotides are TGTGCCAGCAGCTTAGCCAGGACAGGGATATACACTGAAGCTTTCTTT.

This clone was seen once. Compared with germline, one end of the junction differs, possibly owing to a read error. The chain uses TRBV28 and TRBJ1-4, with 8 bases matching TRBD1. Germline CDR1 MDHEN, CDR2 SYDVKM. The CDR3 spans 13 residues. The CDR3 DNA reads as TGTGCCAGCAGTTTCAGGACAGGGTTGGTAGTGCATTTT. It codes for CASSFRTGLVVHF.

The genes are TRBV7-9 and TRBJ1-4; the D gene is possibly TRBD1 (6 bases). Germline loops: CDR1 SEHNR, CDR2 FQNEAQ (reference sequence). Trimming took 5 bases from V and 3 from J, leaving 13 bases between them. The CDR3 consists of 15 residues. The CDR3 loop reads CASSKTGWSNEKLFF. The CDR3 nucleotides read TGTGCCAGCAGCAAAACAGGGTGGTCTAATGAAAAACTGTTTTTT. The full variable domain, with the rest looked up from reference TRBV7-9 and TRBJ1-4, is DTGVSQNPRHKITKRGQNVTFRCDPISEHNRLYWYRQTLGQGPEFLTYFQNEAQLEKSRLLSDRFSAERPKGSFSTLEIQRTEQGDSAMYLCASSKTGWSNEKLFFGSGTQLSVL.

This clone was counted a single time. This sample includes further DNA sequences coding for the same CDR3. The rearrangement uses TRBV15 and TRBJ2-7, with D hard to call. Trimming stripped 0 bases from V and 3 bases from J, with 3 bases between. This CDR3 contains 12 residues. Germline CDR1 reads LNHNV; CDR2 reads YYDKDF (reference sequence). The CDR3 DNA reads TGTGCCACCAGCAGAGATTTCTACGAGCAGTACTTC. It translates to CATSRDFYEQYF.

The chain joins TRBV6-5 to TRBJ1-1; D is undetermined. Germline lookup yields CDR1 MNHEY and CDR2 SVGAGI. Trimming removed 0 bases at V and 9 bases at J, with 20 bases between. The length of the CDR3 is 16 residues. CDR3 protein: CASSYSDLSHGTKAFF. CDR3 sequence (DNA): TGTGCCAGCAGTTACTCGGACCTGAGCCACGGTACGAAAGCTTTCTTT.

CDR3 nucleotide sequence: TGTGCCAGCAGTGCCCGACCAGGCTCAGGGGTTGGGGCAGAGACCCAGTACTTC. It codes for CASSARPGSGVGAETQYF. The rearrangement joins TRBV28 to TRBJ2-5; a weak D match, TRBD1 (6 bases). Trimming removed 5 bases from V and 4 bases from J, with 26 bases in between. There are 18 residues in the CDR3. Germline lookup yields CDR1 MDHEN and CDR2 SYDVKM.

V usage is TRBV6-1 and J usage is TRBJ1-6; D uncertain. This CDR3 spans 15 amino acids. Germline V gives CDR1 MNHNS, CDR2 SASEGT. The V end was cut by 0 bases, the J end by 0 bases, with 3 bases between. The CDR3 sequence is CASSEASSYNSPLHF. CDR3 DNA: TGTGCCAGCAGTGAAGCTAGCTCCTATAATTCACCCCTCCACTTT.

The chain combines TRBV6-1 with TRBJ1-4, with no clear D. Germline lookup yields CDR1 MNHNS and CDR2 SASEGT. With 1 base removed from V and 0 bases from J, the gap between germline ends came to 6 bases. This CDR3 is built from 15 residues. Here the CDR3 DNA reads TGTGCCAGCAGTGAAGGGCTCGCAACTAATGAAAAACTGTTTTTT. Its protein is CASSEGLATNEKLFF.

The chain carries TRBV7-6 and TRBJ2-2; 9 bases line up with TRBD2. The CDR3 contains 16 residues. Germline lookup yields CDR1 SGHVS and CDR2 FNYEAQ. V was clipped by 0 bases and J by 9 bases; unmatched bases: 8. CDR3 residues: CASSLAVVAGDRELFF. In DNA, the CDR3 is TGTGCCAGCAGCTTAGCGGTGGTAGCGGGAGACCGGGAGCTGTTTTTT.

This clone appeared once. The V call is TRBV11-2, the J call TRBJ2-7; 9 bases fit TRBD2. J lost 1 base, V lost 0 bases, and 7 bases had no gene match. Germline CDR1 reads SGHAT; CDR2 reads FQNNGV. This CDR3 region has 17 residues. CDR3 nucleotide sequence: TGTGCCAGCAGCTTAGATGGGGGGACTAGCCATTCCTACGAGCAGTACTTC. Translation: CASSLDGGTSHSYEQYF. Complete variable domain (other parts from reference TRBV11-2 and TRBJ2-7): EAGVAQSPRYKIIEKRQSVAFWCNPISGHATLYWYQQILGQGPKLLIQFQNNGVVDDSQLPKDRFSAERLKGVDSTLKIQPAKLEDSAVYLCASSLDGGTSHSYEQYFGPGTRLTVT.

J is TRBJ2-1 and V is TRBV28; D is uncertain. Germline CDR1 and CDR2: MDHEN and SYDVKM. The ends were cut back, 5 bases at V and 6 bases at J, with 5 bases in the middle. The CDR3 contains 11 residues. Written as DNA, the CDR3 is TGTGCCAGCAGTCCGAGCAATGAGCAGTTCTTC. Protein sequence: CASSPSNEQFF.

For the CDR3, the DNA is TGTGCCAGTAGTAATACCTGGGGAGTTACCGGGGAGCTGTTTTTT. It codes for CASSNTWGVTGELFF. This chain links TRBV19 with TRBJ2-2; D is possibly TRBD2 (5 bases). Trimming removed 4 bases at V and 5 bases at J, with 14 bases between. Germline loops: CDR1 LNHDA, CDR2 SQIVND (reference sequence). The CDR3 extends over 15 amino acids.

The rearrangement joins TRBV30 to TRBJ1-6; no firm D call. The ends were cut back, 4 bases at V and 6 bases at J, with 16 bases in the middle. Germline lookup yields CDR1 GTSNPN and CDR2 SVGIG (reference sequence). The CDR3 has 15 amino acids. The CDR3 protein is CAWTLGLEINSPLHF. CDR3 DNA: TGTGCCTGGACCCTAGGATTGGAGATTAATTCACCCCTCCACTTT.

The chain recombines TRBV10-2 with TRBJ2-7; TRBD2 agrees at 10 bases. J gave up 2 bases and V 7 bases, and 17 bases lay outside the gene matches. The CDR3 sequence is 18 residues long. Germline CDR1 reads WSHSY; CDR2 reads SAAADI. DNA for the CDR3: TGCGCCAGCAAGGTTTCCGTTCTAGCGGGAGATCGCCCCTACGAGCAGTACTTC. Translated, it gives CASKVSVLAGDRPYEQYF.

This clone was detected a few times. Here the CDR3 reads CASSLSEETQYF. For the CDR3, the DNA is TGTGCCAGCAGCTTATCGGAAGAGACCCAGTACTTC. The chain uses TRBV7-2 and TRBJ2-5; no definite D call. Germline V lookup: CDR1 SGHTA, CDR2 FQGNSA. The CDR3 has 12 amino acids. V dropped 2 bases and J dropped 3 bases, with 4 bases sitting between them.

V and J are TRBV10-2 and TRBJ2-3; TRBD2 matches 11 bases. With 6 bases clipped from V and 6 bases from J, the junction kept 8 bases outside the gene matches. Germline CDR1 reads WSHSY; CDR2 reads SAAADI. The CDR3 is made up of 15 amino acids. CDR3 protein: CASRLIAGGPDTQYF. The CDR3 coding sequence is TGCGCCAGCAGACTGATAGCGGGAGGGCCTGATACGCAGTATTTT.

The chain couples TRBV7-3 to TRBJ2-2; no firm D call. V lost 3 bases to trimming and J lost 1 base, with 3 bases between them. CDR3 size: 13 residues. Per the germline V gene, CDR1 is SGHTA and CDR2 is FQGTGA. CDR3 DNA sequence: TGTGCCAGCAGCTTGGGGAACACCGGGGAGCTGTTTTTT. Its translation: CASSLGNTGELFF. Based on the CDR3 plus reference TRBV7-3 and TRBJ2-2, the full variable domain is GAGVSQTPSNKVTEKGKYVELRCDPISGHTALYWYRQSLGQGPEFLIYFQGTGAADDSGLPNDRFFAVRPEGSVSTLKIQRTERGDSAVYLCASSLGNTGELFFGEGSRLTVL.

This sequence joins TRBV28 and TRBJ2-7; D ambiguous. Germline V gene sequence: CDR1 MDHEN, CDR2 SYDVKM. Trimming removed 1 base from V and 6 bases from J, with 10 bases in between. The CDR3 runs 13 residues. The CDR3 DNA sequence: TGTGCCAGCAGTTTATTGGTGCGCTCCGAGCAGTACTTC. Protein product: CASSLLVRSEQYF.

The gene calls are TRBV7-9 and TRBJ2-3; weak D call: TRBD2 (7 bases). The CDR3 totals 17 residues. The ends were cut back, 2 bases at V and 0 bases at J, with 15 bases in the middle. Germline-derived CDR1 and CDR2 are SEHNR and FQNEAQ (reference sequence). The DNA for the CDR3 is TGTGCCAGCAGCTTATCAGGCGCGGGGGCGAGCACAGATACGCAGTATTTT. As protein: CASSLSGAGASTDTQYF.

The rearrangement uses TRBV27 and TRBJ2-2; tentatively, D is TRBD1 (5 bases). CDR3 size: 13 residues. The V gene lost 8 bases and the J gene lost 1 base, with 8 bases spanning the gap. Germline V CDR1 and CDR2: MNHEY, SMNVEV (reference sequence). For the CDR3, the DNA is TGTGCCAGCGGGGCCGGGAACACCGGGGAGCTGTTTTTT. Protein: CASGAGNTGELFF.

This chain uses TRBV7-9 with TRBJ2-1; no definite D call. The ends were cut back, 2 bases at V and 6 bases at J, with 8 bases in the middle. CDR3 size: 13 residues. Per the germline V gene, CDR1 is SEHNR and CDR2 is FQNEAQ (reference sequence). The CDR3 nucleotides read TGTGCCAGCAGCTTACTGGGATCCAATGAGCAGTTCTTC. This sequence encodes CASSLLGSNEQFF.

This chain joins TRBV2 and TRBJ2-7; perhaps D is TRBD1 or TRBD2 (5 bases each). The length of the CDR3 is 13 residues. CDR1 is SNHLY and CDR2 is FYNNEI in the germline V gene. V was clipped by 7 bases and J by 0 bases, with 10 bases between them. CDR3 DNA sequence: TGTGCCAGCACCTGGGACGGCTCCTACGAGCAGTACTTC. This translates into CASTWDGSYEQYF.

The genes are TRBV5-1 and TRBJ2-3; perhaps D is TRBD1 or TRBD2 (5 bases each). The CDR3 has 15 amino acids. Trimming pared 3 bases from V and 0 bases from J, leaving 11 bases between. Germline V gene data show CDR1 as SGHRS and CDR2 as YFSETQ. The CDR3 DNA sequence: TGCGCCAGCAGCTCAGGGACCTTTAGCACAGATACGCAGTATTTT. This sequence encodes CASSSGTFSTDTQYF.

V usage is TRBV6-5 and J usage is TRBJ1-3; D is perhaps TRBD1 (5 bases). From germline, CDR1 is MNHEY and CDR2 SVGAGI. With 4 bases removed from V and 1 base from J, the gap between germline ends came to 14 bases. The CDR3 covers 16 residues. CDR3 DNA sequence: TGTGCCAGCAGTTGGCGGGGGACCCCATCTGGAAACACCATATATTTT. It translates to CASSWRGTPSGNTIYF.

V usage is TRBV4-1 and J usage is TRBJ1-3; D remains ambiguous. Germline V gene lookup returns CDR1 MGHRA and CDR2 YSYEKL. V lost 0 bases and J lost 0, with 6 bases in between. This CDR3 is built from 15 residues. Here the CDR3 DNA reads TGCGCCAGCAGCCAAGACAGGAGCTCTGGAAACACCATATATTTT. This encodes CASSQDRSSGNTIYF.

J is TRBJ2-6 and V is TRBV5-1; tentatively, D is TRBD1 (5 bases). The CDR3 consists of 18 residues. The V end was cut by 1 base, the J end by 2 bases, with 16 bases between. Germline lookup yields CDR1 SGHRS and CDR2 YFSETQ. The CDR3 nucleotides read TGCGCCAGCAGCTTGTTGAGACAGATTTTTCCTGGGGCCAACGTCCTGACTTTC. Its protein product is CASSLLRQIFPGANVLTF.

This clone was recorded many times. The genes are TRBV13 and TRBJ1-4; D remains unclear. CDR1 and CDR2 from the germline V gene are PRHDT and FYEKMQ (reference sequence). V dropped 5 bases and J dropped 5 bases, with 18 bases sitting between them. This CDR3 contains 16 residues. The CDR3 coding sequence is TGTGCCAGCAGCCATTCCAAAGACTGGAAAAATGAAAAACTGTTTTTT. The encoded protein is CASSHSKDWKNEKLFF. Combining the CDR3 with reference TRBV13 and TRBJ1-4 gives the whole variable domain AAGVIQSPRHLIKEKRETATLKCYPIPRHDTVYWYQQGPGQDPQFLISFYEKMQSDKGSIPDRFSAQQFSDYHSELNMSSLELGDSALYFCASSHSKDWKNEKLFFGSGTQLSVL.

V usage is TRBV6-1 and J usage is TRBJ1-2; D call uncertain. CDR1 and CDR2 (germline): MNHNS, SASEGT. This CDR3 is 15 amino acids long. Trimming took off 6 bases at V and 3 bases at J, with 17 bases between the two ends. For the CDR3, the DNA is TGTGCCAGCAGGCCACTCGCGGGAGGCGACTATGGCTACACCTTC. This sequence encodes CASRPLAGGDYGYTF.